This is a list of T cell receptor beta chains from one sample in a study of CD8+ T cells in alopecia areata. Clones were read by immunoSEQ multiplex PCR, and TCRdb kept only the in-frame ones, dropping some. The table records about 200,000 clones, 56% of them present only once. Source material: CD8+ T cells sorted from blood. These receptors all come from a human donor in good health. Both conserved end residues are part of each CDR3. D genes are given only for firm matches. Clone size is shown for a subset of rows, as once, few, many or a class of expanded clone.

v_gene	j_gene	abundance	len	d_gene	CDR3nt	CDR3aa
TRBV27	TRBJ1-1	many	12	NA	TGTGCCAGCGGGTGGGGGTCCACTGAAGCTTTCTTT	CASGWGSTEAFF
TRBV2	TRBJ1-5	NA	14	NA	TGTGCCAGCGGAGGGGGGGTCGGGCATCAGCCCCAGCATTTT	CASGGGVGHQPQHF
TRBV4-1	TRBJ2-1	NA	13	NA	TGCGCCAGCAGCTCGGCGGGTGATGATGAGCAGTTCTTC	CASSSAGDDEQFF
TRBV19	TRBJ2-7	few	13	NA	TGTGCCAGTAGTATAAGCAGCGCCTACGAGCAGTACTTC	CASSISSAYEQYF
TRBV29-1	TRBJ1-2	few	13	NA	TGCAGCGTTGTAAGGACAGCTAACTATGGCTACACCTTC	CSVVRTANYGYTF
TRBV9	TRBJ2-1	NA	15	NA	TGTGCCAGCAGCGGACTAGGATCCCCCTACAATGAGCAGTTCTTC	CASSGLGSPYNEQFF
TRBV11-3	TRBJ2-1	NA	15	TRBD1	TGTGCCAGCAGCTTAAGGACAGGGGGAGTGGATGAGCAGTTCTTC	CASSLRTGGVDEQFF
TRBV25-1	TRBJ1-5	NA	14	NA	TGTGCCAGCAGTGAAAGATCCCGAGATGAGCCCCAGCATTTT	CASSERSRDEPQHF
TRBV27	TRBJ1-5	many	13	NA	TGTGCCAGCAGTTTAGTCGTAGATCAGCCCCAGCATTTT	CASSLVVDQPQHF
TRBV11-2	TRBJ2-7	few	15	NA	TGTGCCAGCAGTTTAGGCCATGGTCCGCGCTACGAGCAGTACTTC	CASSLGHGPRYEQYF
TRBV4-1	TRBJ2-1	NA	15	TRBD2	TGCGCCAGCAGCCAAGACGGACTAGCGGGTAATGAGCAGTTCTTC	CASSQDGLAGNEQFF
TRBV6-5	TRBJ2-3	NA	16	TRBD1	TGTGCCAGCAGTTACTCCGGGACAGGGGGAATTGATACGCAGTATTTT	CASSYSGTGGIDTQYF
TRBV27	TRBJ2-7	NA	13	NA	TGTGCCAGCAGTTTAGGACAGCGATACGAGCAGTACTTC	CASSLGQRYEQYF
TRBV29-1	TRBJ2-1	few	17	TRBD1	TGCAGCGCATACAACCCCACCGGGACAGCCACCTACAATGAGCAGTTCTTC	CSAYNPTGTATYNEQFF
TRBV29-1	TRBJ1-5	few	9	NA	TGCAGCGATAATCAGCCCCAGCATTTT	CSDNQPQHF
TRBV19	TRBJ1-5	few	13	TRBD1	TGTGCCAGTAGTCTGACAGGGGCTCAGCCCCAGCATTTT	CASSLTGAQPQHF
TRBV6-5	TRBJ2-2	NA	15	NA	TGTGCCAGCAGTTACTCGGGGGCTGGCACCGGGGAGCTGTTTTTT	CASSYSGAGTGELFF
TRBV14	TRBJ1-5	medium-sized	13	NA	TGTGCCAGCAGCCAGGAGGGACATCAGCCCCAGCATTTT	CASSQEGHQPQHF
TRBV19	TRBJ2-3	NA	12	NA	TGTGCCAGTAGTATCGGGACAGATACGCAGTATTTT	CASSIGTDTQYF
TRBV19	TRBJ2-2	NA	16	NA	TGTGCCAGTACCCCAGGCGAGGGGGGGAACACCGGGGAGCTGTTTTTT	CASTPGEGGNTGELFF
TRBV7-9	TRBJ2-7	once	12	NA	TGTGCCAGCAGCTTCCCGGTGGACGAGCAGTACTTC	CASSFPVDEQYF
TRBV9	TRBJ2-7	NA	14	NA	TGTGCCAGCAGTAAAAACACTGCAGGGTACGAGCAGTACTTC	CASSKNTAGYEQYF
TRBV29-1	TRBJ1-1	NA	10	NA	TGCAGCGTTGTGGGGTATGAAGCTTTCTTT	CSVVGYEAFF
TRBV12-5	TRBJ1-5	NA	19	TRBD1	TGTGCTAGTGGTTTCCCCCGGGGACAGTGCGTTTATAGCAATCAGCCCCAGCATTTT	CASGFPRGQCVYSNQPQHF
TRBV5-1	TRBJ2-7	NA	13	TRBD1	TGCGCCAGCAGTCTGGGACAGGCCGACGAGCAGTACTTC	CASSLGQADEQYF
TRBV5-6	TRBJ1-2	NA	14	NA	TGTGCCAGCAGCTTGGGCGGGGGACCCTATGGCTACACCTTC	CASSLGGGPYGYTF
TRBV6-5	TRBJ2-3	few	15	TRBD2	TGTGCCAGCAGTTTGACTAGCGGGGGGACAGATACGCAGTATTTT	CASSLTSGGTDTQYF
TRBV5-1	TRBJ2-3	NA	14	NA	TGCGCCAGCAGCGCGTACAGGGTACAGGATACGCAGTATTTT	CASSAYRVQDTQYF
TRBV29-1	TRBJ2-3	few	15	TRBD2	TGCAGCGTGGCGACTAGCGGGGGGCTTGTAGATACGCAGTATTTT	CSVATSGGLVDTQYF
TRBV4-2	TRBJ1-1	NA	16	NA	TGTGCCAGCAGCCAAGAACTTGGACAGATGAACACTGAAGCTTTCTTT	CASSQELGQMNTEAFF
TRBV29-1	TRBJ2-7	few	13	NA	TGCAGCGTTGAAACAGGGACCTCCTACGAGCAGTACTTC	CSVETGTSYEQYF
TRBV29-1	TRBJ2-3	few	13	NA	TGCAGCGTTAGCGAAAAGGGCACAGATACGCAGTATTTT	CSVSEKGTDTQYF
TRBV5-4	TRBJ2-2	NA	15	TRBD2	TGTGCCAGCAGCCCGGCGCGGGGGGCCGCCGGGGAGCTGTTTTTT	CASSPARGAAGELFF
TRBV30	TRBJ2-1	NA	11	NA	TGTGCTTTGACGACAGGAGCGGAGCAGTTCTTC	CALTTGAEQFF
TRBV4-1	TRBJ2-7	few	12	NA	TGCGCCAGCAGCCAAGTCTCTAGAGAGCAGTACTTC	CASSQVSREQYF
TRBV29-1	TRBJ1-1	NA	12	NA	TGCAGCGTTGCAGGGATGTTGGCTGAAGCTTTCTTT	CSVAGMLAEAFF
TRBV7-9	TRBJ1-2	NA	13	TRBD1	TGTGCCAGCAGCGTGACAGGGAGCTATGGCTACACCTTC	CASSVTGSYGYTF